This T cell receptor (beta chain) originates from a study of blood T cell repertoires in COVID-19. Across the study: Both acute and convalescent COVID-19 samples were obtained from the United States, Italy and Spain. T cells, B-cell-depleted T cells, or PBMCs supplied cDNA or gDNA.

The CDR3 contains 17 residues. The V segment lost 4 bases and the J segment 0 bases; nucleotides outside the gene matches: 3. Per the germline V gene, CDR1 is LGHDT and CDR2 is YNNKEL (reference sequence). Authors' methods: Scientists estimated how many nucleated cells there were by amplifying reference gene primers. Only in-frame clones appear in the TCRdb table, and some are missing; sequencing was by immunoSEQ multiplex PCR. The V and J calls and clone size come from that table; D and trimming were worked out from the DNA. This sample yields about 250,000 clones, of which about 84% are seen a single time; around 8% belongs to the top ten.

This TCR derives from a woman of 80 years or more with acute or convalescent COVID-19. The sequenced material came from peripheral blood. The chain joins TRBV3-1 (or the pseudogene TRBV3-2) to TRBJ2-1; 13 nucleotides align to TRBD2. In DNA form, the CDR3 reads TGTGCCAGCAGCCCCGGGACTAGCGGGGACTCCTACAATGAGCAGTTCTTC. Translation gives CASSPGTSGDSYNEQFF.